The sequence of this T cell receptor beta chain was determined in a study of blood T cell repertoires in COVID-19. Turning to the study itself: T cells, B-cell-depleted T cells, or PBMCs provided the cDNA or gDNA that served as material.

Measured with immunoSEQ multiplex PCR; TCRdb has only the in-frame clones, and not every one. The repertoire has about 140,000 clones, less than 90% of them found once; the top ten carry 2.5% to 3%. The CDR3 is 17 amino acids. The germline V gene encodes CDR1 SGDLS and CDR2 YYNGEE. The V and J ends lost 0 bases and 4 bases, in that order; junction bases with no gene match: 9. This sequence was found in a human donor with COVID-19, enrolled during active disease. The donor label of this sample is uncertain. V is TRBV9 and J is TRBJ1-3; the match to TRBD1 covers 8 bases. Source material: peripheral blood. This CDR3 reads CASSVGGRTGHGNTIYF. Written as DNA, the CDR3 is TGTGCCAGCAGCGTAGGGGGCCGGACAGGGCACGGAAACACCATATATTTT.